Here is one TCR beta chain with its context. What antigen it recognizes has not been identified. Base qualities are not at hand, and no much larger clone is one base apart. V lost 5 bases and J lost 6 bases; the stretch between them is 10 bases long. The CDR1 and CDR2 encoded by the germline V gene are MNHEY and SVGAGI. Its CDR3 holds 12 amino acids, cysteine through phenylalanine. Of the read, only the CDR3 DNA is kept; its 36 bases are in frame from base 1. Enrolling through a virtual design, the prospective study's participants ranged in age from roughly 18 to 89 years and lived across approximately 25 United States geographic areas. In the prospective study, participants were assigned to cohorts based on the clinical history participants reported in a screening survey and a study questionnaire. ImmuneRACE Cohort 3 recovered participants were defined by two consecutive negative NP/OP PCR tests, healthcare professional clearance, or symptom resolution. Mobile phlebotomists in the prospective study collected whole blood, serum and a nasopharyngeal or oropharyngeal swab from every participant. Over an approximately two-month period, participants in the prospective study had the option of providing additional blood draws and questionnaires. Before DNA extraction, prospective study blood samples were shipped either frozen or at room temperature.

This record belongs to a study of blood T cell repertoires in COVID-19 (dated by TCRdb to between 2020 and 2021). Regarding the research as a whole: The collaborator samples originated in the United States, Italy and Spain and spanned the acute and convalescent phases of COVID-19. The dataset comprised deeply sampled blood TCRbeta repertoires from subjects exposed to, actively infected with, or recovered from COVID-19. Sample metadata almost always included a de-identified subject ID, COVID-19 status, age in years and sex. The samples were drawn from two sources: the first 160 participants of the ongoing ImmuneRACE study, and fewer than 1,500 subjects contributed by 6 global collaborators. Where available, HLA class I and class II types were obtained from metadata supplied by the sample provider rather than from assay-based typing. The prospective study material was composed of cDNA or gDNA derived from T cells, B-cell-depleted T cells, or PBMCs. The repertoires were released in a freely available public database meant as a resource for research on the immune response to SARS-CoV-2. Study-wide conclusions, independent of this receptor: The quantity of clinical and demographic metadata differed by source and by participant and was supplied without curation.

The immunoSEQ Assay, a bias-controlled multiplex PCR, was used to amplify TCRbeta CDR3 regions from genomic DNA. In the source study's methods: Nucleated cell counts per sample were estimated from amplification of reference gene primers within the assay. To quantify the absolute abundance of each unique TCRbeta CDR3 rearrangement, sequence reads were collapsed and filtered. For each sample, productive Simpson clonality was calculated as the square root of Simpson's diversity index across productive rearrangements. Drawn from immuneACCESS, this table holds only the in-frame rearrangements with V and J called that TCRdb kept. Clones are partly lost; checked studies trace under half to an unresolved V gene and leave the rest unexplained. V and J calls and clone size are given by that table; D and trimming were obtained from the DNA. This sample comprises 300,000 to 450,000 clones, more than 85% of them detected only once. Roughly 0.94% of the sample rests with the top ten.

This sequence originates from a woman aged 25 to 39 who had recovered from COVID-19. Recombination joined TRBV6-5 with TRBJ1-2; no confident D gene assignment can be made. Sequencing was done on a sample of PBMCs or T cells enriched from blood (not recorded which). The bases read TGTGCCAGCAGTCCCGTATTAAATGGCTACACCTTC. Its coded protein is CASSPVLNGYTF.